The 27 T cell receptor beta chains below all came from one sample that was sequenced in a study of cytomegalovirus exposure and HLA in healthy donors (dated by TCRdb to 2016 to 2017). Receptor libraries were prepared by the immunoSEQ multiplex PCR assay. For the multiplex PCR, a mixture combining 60 forward primers for TCR Vbeta segments and 13 reverse primers for TCR Jbeta segments was used. Held by TCRdb, this immuneACCESS table contains in-frame sequences only and omits some clones. Under half of the omission traces to an unresolved V gene where checked; the cause of the rest is unknown. Recorded for this sample are approximately 100,000 clones; 70% to 80% of them occurred a single time. In total, the top ten clones hold over 15% of the sample. The sample comprised PBMCs. Receptor source: a man aged 60 to 75 in good health and CMV-seropositive.

The CDR3: CASSYAGAYNEQFF. DNA of the CDR3: TGTGCCAGCAGTTACGCGGGGGCCTACAATGAGCAGTTCTTC. The rearrangement joins TRBV6-5 to TRBJ2-1; 7 nucleotides agree with TRBD2. Looked up from germline, CDR1 is MNHEY and CDR2 is SVGAGI. With V trimmed by 2 bases and J by 2 bases, 0 bases remained unmatched. This CDR3 has 14 amino acids.

The genes are TRBV21-1 and TRBJ1-2; the D call in the table, TRBD1, was not verified against the DNA. TRBV21-1 is a documented pseudogene. The CDR3 consists of 14 residues. CDR3 loop: CASSKEGVGYGYTF. CDR3 sequence (DNA): TGTGCCAGCAGCAAAGAGGGGGTTGGATATGGCTACACCTTC.

This sequence joins TRBV19 and TRBJ2-7; TRBD1 agrees at 9 bases. The J segment lost 3 bases and the V segment lost 3 bases, leaving 6 bases of the junction unmatched. Looked up from germline, CDR1 is LNHDA and CDR2 is SQIVND (reference sequence). CDR3 length equals 15 residues. The CDR3 loop reads CASSITGTGFYEQYF. The CDR3 DNA reads as TGTGCCAGTAGTATCACCGGGACAGGGTTCTACGAGCAGTACTTC.

The table lists this clone with a count of one. The chain carries TRBV5-6 and TRBJ2-7, with 8 nucleotides matching TRBD1. V shed 0 bases, J shed 5 bases, and the junction held 4 bases outside the gene matches. Per the germline V gene, CDR1 is SGHDT and CDR2 is YYEEEE. The CDR3 sequence is 14 residues long. The CDR3 sequence is CASSLGQGADEQYF. The CDR3 nucleotides read TGTGCCAGCAGCTTGGGGCAGGGGGCCGACGAGCAGTACTTC.

The chain couples TRBV2 to TRBJ1-5; TRBD1 agrees at 9 bases. The CDR3 is 15 residues long. Germline V gene lookup returns CDR1 SNHLY and CDR2 FYNNEI. Losses at the gene ends were 5 bases for V and 4 bases for J; bases not matched to a gene: 6. The CDR3 sequence: CASSRTGVGNQPQHF. The CDR3, as DNA: TGTGCCAGCAGTCGGACAGGGGTAGGAAATCAGCCCCAGCATTTT. The full variable domain, with the rest looked up from reference TRBV2 and TRBJ1-5, is EPEVTQTPSHQVTQMGQEVILRCVPISNHLYFYWYRQILGQKVEFLVSFYNNEISEKSEIFDDQFSVERPDGSNFTLKIRSTKLEDSAMYFCASSRTGVGNQPQHFGDGTRLSIL.

The chain uses TRBV4-1 and TRBJ2-7, with D possibly TRBD1 on 5 matching bases. V lost 3 bases and J 4 bases, leaving 10 bases between the germline ends. The CDR3 is made up of 13 amino acids. CDR1 is MGHRA, CDR2 YSYEKL, per germline. CDR3 loop: CASSQSQGYEQYF. The CDR3 DNA reads as TGCGCCAGCAGCCAGTCGCAGGGTTACGAGCAGTACTTC.

The J gene is TRBJ1-6, the V gene TRBV27; D might be TRBD1 (5 bases). The CDR3 is 15 amino acids. V was shortened by 4 bases and J by 8 bases, with 15 bases between the two germline ends. The germline V gene has CDR1 MNHEY and CDR2 SMNVEV (reference sequence). Here the CDR3 DNA reads TGTGCCAGCAGTTCGCGGGGCTTAGGGGATTCACCCCTCCACTTT. Encoded protein: CASSSRGLGDSPLHF.

The chain links TRBV5-4 to TRBJ2-6; D is perhaps TRBD1 (6 bases). The ends were cut back, 3 bases at V and 2 bases at J, with 18 bases in the middle. The CDR3 is 18 residues long. Looked up from germline, CDR1 is SGHNT and CDR2 is YYREEE (reference sequence). The CDR3 DNA reads TGTGCCAGCAGCTCCGGTGGACAGCGCAACCCTGGGGCCAACGTCCTGACTTTC. It specifies CASSSGGQRNPGANVLTF.

The chain uses TRBV5-1 and TRBJ1-2; D remains ambiguous. From germline, CDR1 is SGHRS and CDR2 YFSETQ. The CDR3 is made up of 12 amino acids. V shed 5 bases and J shed 1 base, with 6 bases lying between them. This chain's CDR3 is CASRNSNYGYTF. CDR3 nucleotide sequence: TGCGCCAGCAGGAACAGTAACTATGGCTACACCTTC.

This clone was observed a single time. This rearrangement joins TRBV9 to TRBJ2-2; D perhaps matches TRBD1 (5 bases). The germline V gene has CDR1 SGDLS and CDR2 YYNGEE. Trimming took 8 bases from V and 0 from J, leaving 11 bases between them. The CDR3 totals 14 residues. The CDR3 DNA reads as TGTGCCAGGGACGCGACAGCGAACACCGGGGAGCTGTTTTTT. This gives the protein CARDATANTGELFF.

This rearrangement joins TRBV19 to TRBJ2-5, with a tentative D call TRBD1 (6 bases). CDR3 size: 14 residues. Germline lookup yields CDR1 LNHDA and CDR2 SQIVND (reference sequence). With 4 bases removed from V and 3 bases from J, the gap between germline ends came to 12 bases. CDR3 region: CASSTGTPKETQYF. DNA for the CDR3: TGTGCCAGTAGTACCGGGACACCAAAAGAGACCCAGTACTTC.

This CDR3 is CASSLGASYEQYF. DNA of the CDR3: TGTGCCAGCAGCCTAGGGGCCTCCTACGAGCAGTACTTC. The chain combines TRBV27 with TRBJ2-7; D perhaps matches TRBD1 (5 bases). CDR1 and CDR2 (germline): MNHEY, SMNVEV (reference sequence). V gave up 6 bases and J gave up 0 bases, with 9 bases separating them. CDR3 length: 13 amino acids.

Details on this clone: A junction end diverges from the germline sequence, so it may reflect a read error. The J gene is TRBJ2-1, the V gene TRBV7-7; D is unresolved. This CDR3 is built from 13 residues. Germline V gene sequence: CDR1 SSHAT, CDR2 FNYEAQ (reference sequence). In DNA form, the CDR3 reads TGTGCTAGCAGCCCCCTAGTGCTTAATGAGCAGTTCTTC. Translation: CASSPLVLNEQFF. Variable domain in full (rest from reference TRBV7-7 and TRBJ2-1): GAGVSQSPRYKVTKRGQDVTLRCDPISSHATLYWYQQALGQGPEFLTYFNYEAQPDKSGLPSDRFSAERPEGSISTLTIQRTEQRDSAMYRCASSPLVLNEQFFGPGTRLTVL.

This clone was observed a handful of times. This sequence joins TRBV27 and TRBJ2-6; the D is unclear. V gave up 3 bases and J gave up 3 bases, with 3 bases separating them. Germline V CDR1 and CDR2: MNHEY, SMNVEV (reference sequence). The CDR3 covers 13 residues. CDR3 protein: CASSFGGANVLTF. In DNA form, the CDR3 reads TGTGCCAGCAGTTTCGGTGGGGCCAACGTCCTGACTTTC.

The chain is built from TRBV9 and TRBJ2-1; possible D gene TRBD1, 5 bases. Trimming shortened V by 4 bases and J by 6 bases, and 14 bases separated the two germline ends. The CDR3 consists of 14 residues. CDR1 and CDR2 from the germline V gene are SGDLS and YYNGEE. The CDR3 DNA sequence: TGTGCCAGCAGCCCCAGACAGACTCTCAATGAGCAGTTCTTC. Translated, it gives CASSPRQTLNEQFF.

This clone has more than one count but fewer than ten. Written as DNA, the CDR3 is TGCGCCAGTTCGACAGGGAGCACAGATACGCAGTATTTT. Translating gives CASSTGSTDTQYF. The rearrangement links TRBV4-1 to TRBJ2-3; 7 bases are shared with TRBD1. After removal of 9 bases from V and 0 bases from J, the junction contained 3 bases not matched to a gene. The CDR3 is 13 residues long. In germline, CDR1 is MGHRA, CDR2 YSYEKL.

V is TRBV7-9 and J is TRBJ1-1, with D possibly being TRBD1 (6 bases). V shed 6 bases and J shed 0 bases, with 20 bases lying between them. The CDR3 is made up of 17 amino acids. Germline values: CDR1 SEHNR, CDR2 FQNEAQ (reference sequence). The CDR3 DNA is TGTGCCAGCAGTGGTAAGGGGGGGCGCGGACTGAACACTGAAGCTTTCTTT. The encoded protein is CASSGKGGRGLNTEAFF.

Points on this clone: The likely explanation is a read error, given a far larger clone one base away. The rearrangement links TRBV25-1 to TRBJ2-1, with 7 bases matching TRBD1. V dropped 8 bases and J dropped 8; count of bases not matched to a gene: 9. CDR1 is MGHDK and CDR2 is SYGVNS in the germline V gene. This CDR3 comprises 13 residues. The CDR3: CASEGAGNHEQFF. CDR3 DNA sequence: TGTGCCAGCGAGGGGGCAGGGAACCATGAGCAGTTCTTC. The complete variable domain, with remaining parts taken from reference TRBV25-1 and TRBJ2-1, reads EADIYQTPRYLVIGTGKKITLECSQTMGHDKMYWYQQDPGMELHLIHYSYGVNSTEKGDLSSESTVSRIRTEHFPLTLESARPSHTSQYLCASEGAGNHEQFFGPGTRLTVL.

The chain links TRBV5-1 to TRBJ2-7, with D possibly matching TRBD1 (6 bases). V was cut by 3 bases and J by 2 bases, with 15 bases left in between. In germline, CDR1 is SGHRS, CDR2 YFSETQ. The CDR3 runs 15 residues. CDR3 sequence: CASSSNLQGTYEQYF. Here the CDR3 DNA reads TGCGCCAGCAGCTCCAACCTACAGGGCACCTACGAGCAGTACTTC.

This sequence joins TRBV5-5 and TRBJ1-1, with a possible D match to TRBD1 (6 bases). Germline assignment: CDR1 SGHKS and CDR2 YYEKEE (reference sequence). This CDR3 has 15 amino acids. Trimming took off 3 bases at V and 0 bases at J, with 12 bases between the two ends. In DNA, the CDR3 is TGTGCCAGCAGCTCCAGCAGGGGCCTGAACACTGAAGCTTTCTTT. Amino acid sequence: CASSSSRGLNTEAFF.

The J gene is TRBJ2-3, the V gene TRBV5-4; the match to TRBD2 covers 13 bases. The trim removed 4 bases at V and 4 bases at J, leaving 3 bases unmatched. There are 15 residues in the CDR3. The germline gives CDR1 SGHNT, CDR2 YYREEE (reference sequence). The CDR3: CASSLGLAGSDTQYF. The CDR3 region has the DNA TGTGCCAGCAGCCTGGGACTAGCGGGGTCAGATACGCAGTATTTT.

The rearrangement uses TRBV5-6 and TRBJ2-2; weak D call: TRBD1 (6 bases). Germline V gives CDR1 SGHDT, CDR2 YYEEEE. V was pared by 1 base and J by 1 base, with 11 bases between. The CDR3 has 16 residues. CDR3: CASSLRRTVNTGELFF. The DNA of the CDR3 is TGTGCCAGCAGCTTGAGGCGGACAGTGAACACCGGGGAGCTGTTTTTT.

The chain links TRBV5-1 to TRBJ2-1; D unclear. V lost 0 bases and J lost 4, with 5 bases in between. CDR1 and CDR2 (germline): SGHRS, YFSETQ. The CDR3 consists of 13 residues. This CDR3 reads CASSLGPYNEQFF. CDR3 in DNA: TGCGCCAGCAGCTTGGGTCCTTACAATGAGCAGTTCTTC.

V usage is TRBV5-1 and J usage is TRBJ2-3, with TRBD2 as a possible D gene (7 bases). The ends were cut back, 0 bases at V and 2 bases at J, with 13 bases in the middle. CDR3 size: 16 residues. Germline V gives CDR1 SGHRS, CDR2 YFSETQ. In DNA form, the CDR3 reads TGCGCCAGCAGCTTGGAGGGGGGGCGGGCCACAGATACGCAGTATTTT. Its translation: CASSLEGGRATDTQYF.

This clone showed up just a few times. The J gene is TRBJ1-3, the V gene TRBV19, with D possibly being TRBD1 (5 bases). Trimming cost V 5 bases and J 4 bases, with 12 bases left between them. CDR3 length equals 14 residues. Germline-derived CDR1 and CDR2 are LNHDA and SQIVND (reference sequence). As DNA, the CDR3 is TGTGCCAGTAGTCAACCCTCAGGGGGAAACACCATATATTTT. As protein: CASSQPSGGNTIYF.

This clone appeared a single time. This chain uses TRBV5-4 with TRBJ2-5, with TRBD2 matching over 10 bases. With V trimmed by 1 base and J by 7 bases, 10 bases remained unmatched. Germline values: CDR1 SGHNT, CDR2 YYREEE (reference sequence). The CDR3 runs 16 residues. CDR3 amino acids: CASSLPASGGGVTQYF. The CDR3 DNA is TGTGCCAGCAGCTTGCCGGCTAGCGGGGGAGGAGTGACCCAGTACTTC.

This clone was detected only once. The chain carries TRBV30 and TRBJ2-1, with TRBD2 matching over 9 bases. Germline V gene data show CDR1 as GTSNPN and CDR2 as SVGIG (reference sequence). V dropped 6 bases and J dropped 6; count of bases not matched to a gene: 6. The CDR3 is 13 amino acids. The CDR3, as DNA: TGTGCCTGCCGGCTAGCGGGACCCAATGAGCAGTTCTTC. The encoded protein is CACRLAGPNEQFF.